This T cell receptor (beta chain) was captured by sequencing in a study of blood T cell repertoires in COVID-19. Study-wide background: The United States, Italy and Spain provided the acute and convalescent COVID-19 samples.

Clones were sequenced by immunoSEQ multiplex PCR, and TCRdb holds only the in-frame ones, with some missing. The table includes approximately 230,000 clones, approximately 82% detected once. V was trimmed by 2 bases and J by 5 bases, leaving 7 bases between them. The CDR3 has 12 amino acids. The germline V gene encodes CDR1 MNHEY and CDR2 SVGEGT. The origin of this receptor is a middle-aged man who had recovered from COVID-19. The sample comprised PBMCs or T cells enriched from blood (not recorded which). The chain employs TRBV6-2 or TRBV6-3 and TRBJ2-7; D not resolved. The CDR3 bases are TGTGCCAGCAGTTACATACTTAACGAGCAGTACTTC. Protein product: CASSYILNEQYF.